This T cell receptor (beta chain) was documented in a study of T cell responses to AZD1222 COVID-19 vaccine. The CDR3 has 15 residues. The V gene lost 5 bases and the J gene lost 3 bases, with 14 bases spanning the gap. Germline values: CDR1 LNHDA, CDR2 SQIVND (reference sequence). Libraries were prepared by immunoSEQ multiplex PCR; TCRdb keeps only in-frame clonotypes and omits some of them. The data hold over 95,000 clones, with more than 85% observed a single time. The chain employs TRBV19 and TRBJ1-5; TRBD1 might be the D (5 bases). This clonotype was sampled from an adult in good health. Source: peripheral blood, taken on day 0 of AZD1222 vaccination. CDR3 sequence (DNA): TGTGCCAGTAGTCCCGGGGGTCAGTACAATCAGCCCCAGCATTTT. Translating gives CASSPGGQYNQPQHF. Using reference TRBV19 and TRBJ1-5 for the parts outside the CDR3, the full variable domain is DGGITQSPKYLFRKEGQNVTLSCEQNLNHDAMYWYRQDPGQGLRLIYYSQIVNDFQKGDIAEGYSVSREKKESFPLTVTSAQKNPTAFYLCASSPGGQYNQPQHFGDGTRLSIL.